Below, one T cell receptor beta chain is given with its context. This specimen belongs to a study of blood T cell repertoires in COVID-19. Study details: Collection of acute and convalescent COVID-19 samples took place in the United States, Italy and Spain. PBMCs, B-cell-depleted T cells, or T cells provided the cDNA or gDNA that made up the material.

Study processing details: Amplification with reference gene primers provided the estimates of nucleated cell counts. The method was immunoSEQ multiplex PCR; TCRdb's version includes in-frame clones alone and lacks a portion of them. The D gene and trimming were derived from the DNA, and the V and J assignments and clone size from that table. The table includes tens of thousands of clones, 65% to 90% detected once. Sequenced input: peripheral blood. The receptor was isolated from a woman aged 55-70 years with acute or convalescent COVID-19.

The CDR3 loop reads CAIGQLYGYTF. The CDR3 DNA follows: TGTGCCATCGGACAGCTCTATGGCTACACCTTC. The chain is built from TRBV10-3 and TRBJ1-2, with D possibly matching TRBD1 (6 bases). Germline-derived CDR1 and CDR2 are ENHRY and SYGVKD. V was trimmed by 8 bases and J by 4 bases, leaving 8 bases between them. The CDR3 spans 11 residues.